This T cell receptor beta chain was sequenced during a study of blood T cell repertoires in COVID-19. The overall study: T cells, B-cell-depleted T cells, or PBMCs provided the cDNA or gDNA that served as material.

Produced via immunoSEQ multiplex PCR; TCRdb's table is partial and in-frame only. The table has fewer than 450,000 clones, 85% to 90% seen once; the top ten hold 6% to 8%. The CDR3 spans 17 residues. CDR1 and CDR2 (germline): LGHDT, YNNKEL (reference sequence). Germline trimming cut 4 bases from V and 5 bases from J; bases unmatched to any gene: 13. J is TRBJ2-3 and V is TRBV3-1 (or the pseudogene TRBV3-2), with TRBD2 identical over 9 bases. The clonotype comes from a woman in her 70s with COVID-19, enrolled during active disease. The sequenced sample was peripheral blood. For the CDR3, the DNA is TGTGCCAGCAGCCCTCAACGGGGCGGGGGGGTGGTAGATACGCAGTATTTT. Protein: CASSPQRGGGVVDTQYF.